One and the same sample provided the 25 T cell receptor beta chains below, sequenced in a study of shared clonotypes between healthy human individuals. Sequencing was performed with immunoSEQ multiplex PCR; in TCRdb, only in-frame clones are kept and a portion is missing. Of about 2 million clones listed, roughly 94% are singletons. The sequenced sample consisted of naive CD4+ T cells sorted from blood. The subset: CD45RA+ positively selected. The receptors shown here come from a man between 18 and 29 years old in good health.

This clone was counted a single time. The J gene is TRBJ2-4, the V gene TRBV2; 8 bases match TRBD2. From germline, CDR1 is SNHLY and CDR2 FYNNEI. Trimming at V came to 1 base and at J to 0 bases, leaving 17 bases not matched to a gene. The CDR3 length is 21 residues. CDR3 sequence: CASSEGVAGLKYPLAKNIQYF. The DNA for the CDR3 is TGTGCCAGCAGTGAAGGAGTAGCGGGGCTCAAATACCCACTAGCCAAAAACATTCAGTACTTC.

To note about this clone: Since a much larger clone is just one base distant, this may be a read error. The chain is built from TRBV4-1 and TRBJ2-7; 7 nucleotides agree with TRBD2. Germline lookup yields CDR1 MGHRA and CDR2 YSYEKL. The CDR3 spans 14 residues. The CDR3 bases are TGCGCCAGCAGCCAAGAACAGCGGGAACACGAGCGGTACTTC. Its translation is CASSQEQREHERYF.

With regard to this clone: Other DNA sequences in the same sample also yield this CDR3. V is TRBV30 and J is TRBJ1-1; D not certain. Looked up from germline, CDR1 is GTSNPN and CDR2 is SVGIG (reference sequence). Trimming took 0 bases from V and 5 from J, leaving 10 bases between them. The length of the CDR3 is 13 residues. Here the CDR3 DNA reads TGTGCCTGGAGTGTTGAAGGGAGAACTGAAGCTTTCTTT. It is translated as CAWSVEGRTEAFF. The whole variable domain, remainder taken from reference TRBV30 and TRBJ1-1, is SQTIHQWPATLVQPVGSPLSLECTVEGTSNPNLYWYRQAAGRGLQLLFYSVGIGQISSEVPQNLSASRPQDRQFILSSKKLLLSDSGFYLCAWSVEGRTEAFFGQGTRLTVV.

A remark on this clone: The sample carries other DNA sequences with the same CDR3. The V and J genes are TRBV11-2 and TRBJ2-2; 8 nucleotides match TRBD2. Germline lookup yields CDR1 SGHAT and CDR2 FQNNGV. The length of the CDR3 is 16 residues. The ends lost 2 bases at V and 1 base at J; junction bases unmatched: 3. The chain's CDR3 is CASSLLAGGNTGELFF. CDR3 coding DNA: TGTGCCAGCAGCTTATTGGCGGGGGGGAACACCGGGGAGCTGTTTTTT.

This chain connects TRBV2 to TRBJ1-6, with D tentatively TRBD1 (5 bases). The CDR3 covers 16 residues. CDR1 and CDR2 (germline): SNHLY, FYNNEI. V lost 6 bases and J lost 10, with 22 bases in between. The CDR3 spells CASSLGGGGLNSPLHF. The CDR3 nucleotides read TGTGCCAGCAGCCTCGGGGGGGGAGGTCTAAACTCACCCCTCCACTTT.

The chain couples TRBV2 to TRBJ1-6; TRBD1 matches 9 bases. V lost 5 bases to trimming and J lost 7 bases; unmatched junction nucleotides: 3. The CDR3 loop spans 14 amino acids. Germline V gene data show CDR1 as SNHLY and CDR2 as FYNNEI. CDR3 DNA sequence: TGTGCCAGCAGTCTAGGGACAGGGAATTCACCCCTCCACTTT. It encodes CASSLGTGNSPLHF.

This chain connects TRBV18 to TRBJ2-7; possible D gene TRBD1, 6 bases. The CDR3 loop spans 15 amino acids. The germline gives CDR1 KGHSH, CDR2 LQKENI. Trimming took off 1 base at V and 2 bases at J, with 12 bases between the two ends. DNA of the CDR3: TGTGCCAGCTCACCACAAACAGGGCTCACCTACGAGCAGTACTTC. Amino acids: CASSPQTGLTYEQYF. The whole variable domain, remainder taken from reference TRBV18 and TRBJ2-7, is NAGVMQNPRHLVRRRGQEARLRCSPMKGHSHVYWYRQLPEEGLKFMVYLQKENIIDESGMPKERFSAEFPKEGPSILRIQQVVRGDSAAYFCASSPQTGLTYEQYFGPGTRLTVT.

The chain employs TRBV5-6 and TRBJ2-1; 8 nucleotides match TRBD2. The germline V gene has CDR1 SGHDT and CDR2 YYEEEE. After removal of 2 bases from V and 4 bases from J, the junction contained 8 bases not matched to a gene. The CDR3 has 16 residues. The CDR3 nucleotides are TGTGCCAGCAGCTTCCAGACTAGCGCAAATTACAATGAGCAGTTCTTC. Translated, it gives CASSFQTSANYNEQFF.

The table lists this clone with a count of one. This chain links TRBV30 with TRBJ1-4, with D hard to call. Germline V gives CDR1 GTSNPN, CDR2 SVGIG (reference sequence). The V and J ends lost 1 base and 2 bases respectively, with 5 bases between them. The CDR3 runs 13 residues. This CDR3 reads CAWSETTNEKLFF. The CDR3 nucleotides read TGTGCCTGGAGTGAGACGACTAATGAAAAACTGTTTTTT.

The V and J genes are TRBV9 and TRBJ2-7; maybe TRBD2 (6 bases). The V end was cut by 0 bases, the J end by 3 bases, with 22 bases between. This CDR3 has 18 amino acids. From germline, CDR1 is SGDLS and CDR2 YYNGEE. CDR3 protein: CASSVGMGGAPAGYEQYF. The CDR3, as DNA: TGTGCCAGCAGCGTAGGGATGGGGGGAGCCCCGGCGGGCTACGAGCAGTACTTC.

The rearrangement links TRBV18 to TRBJ1-4; D call uncertain. Trimming cost V 0 bases and J 0 bases, with 8 bases left between them. Germline CDR1 KGHSH, CDR2 LQKENI. This CDR3 contains 16 residues. In nucleotides, the CDR3 is TGTGCCAGCTCACCACCGAGGTTAACAACTAATGAAAAACTGTTTTTT. Translated: CASSPPRLTTNEKLFF.

As regards this clone: Distinct nucleotide sequences in the sample also encode this CDR3. The rearrangement uses TRBV20-1 and TRBJ2-5; D not certain. The CDR3 is 11 residues long. Trimming cost V 6 bases and J 5 bases, with 10 bases left between them. Germline V lookup: CDR1 DFQATT, CDR2 SNEGSKA (reference sequence). The CDR3 sequence: CSASGGETQYF. DNA for the CDR3: TGCAGTGCCTCGGGTGGGGAGACCCAGTACTTC.

The chain is built from TRBV6-6 and TRBJ1-5; no clear D. The CDR3 consists of 15 residues. The germline V and J ends were trimmed by 7 bases and 3 bases, with 16 bases remaining between them. Germline V gene lookup returns CDR1 MNHNY and CDR2 SVGAGI (reference sequence). In DNA, the CDR3 is TGTGCCAGCACCACCGGCGGGGTTGACAATCAGCCCCAGCATTTT. The encoded protein is CASTTGGVDNQPQHF.

The chain couples TRBV7-2 to TRBJ2-5, with 13 bases identical to TRBD2. Germline CDR1 and CDR2: SGHTA and FQGNSA. The CDR3 totals 14 residues. V trimming: 4 bases; J trimming: 10 bases; junction bases outside the gene matches: 6. The CDR3 here is CASSSGLAGLYQYF. As DNA, the CDR3 is TGTGCCAGCAGCTCGGGACTAGCGGGACTATACCAGTACTTC.

This clone was observed many times. The V gene is TRBV29-1, the J gene TRBJ2-3; TRBD1 matches 8 bases. With 5 bases clipped from V and 5 bases from J, the junction kept 3 bases outside the gene matches. Germline values: CDR1 SQVTM, CDR2 ANQGSEA. The CDR3 loop spans 12 amino acids. The CDR3 loop reads CSVTGGIDTQYF. In DNA form, the CDR3 reads TGCAGCGTTACAGGGGGGATAGATACGCAGTATTTT.

This clone was detected only once. V and J are TRBV30 and TRBJ2-5; D possibly uses TRBD1 or TRBD2 (5 bases each). Matching the DNA end better, TRBJ2-7 makes the J call doubtful. Germline V gives CDR1 GTSNPN, CDR2 SVGIG (reference sequence). The CDR3 loop spans 12 amino acids. In nucleotides, the CDR3 is TGTGCCCGGGGCACTTCTCTCTACGAGCAGTACTTC. Protein product: CARGTSLYEQYF.

The CDR3 spells CASRPGPGQNNSPLHF. CDR3 DNA: TGTGCCAGCAGACCCGGCCCGGGACAGAATAATTCACCCCTCCACTTT. The gene calls are TRBV7-9 and TRBJ1-6, with 7 bases matching TRBD1. The germline CDR1 and CDR2 sequences are SEHNR and FQNEAQ (reference sequence). The CDR3 sequence is 16 residues long. The trim removed 6 bases at V and 5 bases at J, leaving 10 bases unmatched. Based on the CDR3 plus reference TRBV7-9 and TRBJ1-6, the full variable domain is DTGVSQNPRHKITKRGQNVTFRCDPISEHNRLYWYRQTLGQGPEFLTYFQNEAQLEKSRLLSDRFSAERPKGSFSTLEIQRTEQGDSAMYLCASRPGPGQNNSPLHFGNGTRLTVT.

This sequence joins TRBV25-1 and TRBJ2-7; possible D gene TRBD1, 7 bases. Per the germline V gene, CDR1 is MGHDK and CDR2 is SYGVNS. The CDR3 runs to 15 residues. Trimming left V 6 bases short and J 1 base short, with 16 bases between. CDR3 DNA sequence: TGTGCCAGCAGCTCGGCGGGACAGCTATCCTACGAGCAGTACTTC. Amino acid sequence: CASSSAGQLSYEQYF.

The V and J genes are TRBV19 and TRBJ2-2, with 8 nucleotides matching TRBD1. V dropped 4 bases and J dropped 2; count of bases not matched to a gene: 6. This CDR3 has 16 residues. Per germline, CDR1 LNHDA and CDR2 SQIVND (reference sequence). The CDR3 bases are TGTGCCAGTAGTAGAGACGGACAGGGAAACACCGGGGAGCTGTTTTTT. Translating it yields CASSRDGQGNTGELFF. Based on the CDR3 plus reference TRBV19 and TRBJ2-2, the full variable domain is DGGITQSPKYLFRKEGQNVTLSCEQNLNHDAMYWYRQDPGQGLRLIYYSQIVNDFQKGDIAEGYSVSREKKESFPLTVTSAQKNPTAFYLCASSRDGQGNTGELFFGEGSRLTVL.

The gene calls are TRBV28 and TRBJ1-6, with D tentatively TRBD1 (5 bases). This CDR3 contains 20 residues. Germline lookup yields CDR1 MDHEN and CDR2 SYDVKM. V lost 2 bases and J lost 0, with 20 bases in between. In DNA form, the CDR3 reads TGTGCCAGCAGTTTAAACACCATAATTCCTGGGGGCTCCTATAATTCACCCCTCCACTTT. This encodes CASSLNTIIPGGSYNSPLHF.

V is TRBV5-1 and J is TRBJ2-7; D might be TRBD1 (5 bases). CDR1 SGHRS and CDR2 YFSETQ come from the germline V gene. CDR3 length equals 14 residues. Trimming removed 1 base at V and 6 bases at J, with 14 bases between. The CDR3 loop reads CASSLMQGGIEQYF. In nucleotides, the CDR3 is TGCGCCAGCAGCTTGATGCAGGGTGGTATCGAGCAGTACTTC.

V is TRBV5-4 and J is TRBJ2-2; 7 nucleotides agree with TRBD2. The CDR3 is 15 residues long. V shed 0 bases, J shed 5 bases, and the junction held 4 bases outside the gene matches. The germline V gene has CDR1 SGHNT and CDR2 YYREEE (reference sequence). The CDR3 DNA is TGTGCCAGCAGCTTGGACGGGAGGAGAACCGGGGAGCTGTTTTTT. It encodes CASSLDGRRTGELFF.

The chain is built from TRBV28 and TRBJ1-2; no clear D gene. The ends were cut back, 7 bases at V and 8 bases at J, with 17 bases in the middle. The CDR3 extends over 13 amino acids. CDR1 and CDR2 from the germline V gene are MDHEN and SYDVKM. CDR3 sequence reads: CASKPDDTGGYTF. In nucleotides, the CDR3 is TGTGCCAGCAAACCGGACGATACGGGAGGCTACACCTTC.

The V call is TRBV28, the J call TRBJ2-4; D gene uncertain. The V gene lost 3 bases and the J gene lost 1 base, with 7 bases spanning the gap. This CDR3 has 14 residues. From germline, CDR1 is MDHEN and CDR2 SYDVKM. The CDR3 coding sequence is TGTGCCAGCAGTTTCGGCATTGCCAAAAACATTCAGTACTTC. Translated, it gives CASSFGIAKNIQYF.

This rearrangement joins TRBV4-1 to TRBJ2-3; TRBD2 matches at 8 bases. The CDR3 runs to 16 residues. The germline gives CDR1 MGHRA, CDR2 YSYEKL. V gave up 0 bases and J gave up 6 bases; unmatched junction bases: 8. CDR3 nucleotides: TGCGCCAGCAGCCAAGAGCCAGCGGGAGCCCCGGATACGCAGTATTTT. Translated: CASSQEPAGAPDTQYF.